The entry that follows covers one T cell receptor beta chain sequence. Its antigen is unknown. This record belongs to a study of blood T cells in healthy people across ages. Findings of the study overall: There were more naive CD4+ cells and higher diversity in long-lived donors than in aged donors. Across the age range, TCR beta diversity per million T cells fell in a roughly linear way.

Together with a sample-barcoded 5' primer, a J-beta primer mix was included in a second PCR lasting roughly 6 to 12 cycles. Carrying 12 random nucleotides, a template-switch adaptor labeled each individual cDNA molecule. TCRdb itself ran the 5' RACE reads through MiXCR, one entry per CDR3 protein. Of about 1.6 million distinct CDR3 sequences listed, 30% to 40% are singletons. Germline CDR1 and CDR2: SQVTM and ANQGSEA. The CDR3 runs 14 residues. V gave up 6 bases and J gave up 0 bases, with 9 bases separating them. Healthy individuals of Caucasian origin from Russia, aged 6 to 90, served as donors. This TCR derives from a woman aged 25 to 39 in good health. The sequencing input was blood. The rearrangement links TRBV29-1 to TRBJ2-6, with no clear D. CDR3 in DNA: TGCAGCGTCGGCACCTCCTCTGGGGCCAACGTCCTGACTTTC. Amino acid sequence: CSVGTSSGANVLTF.